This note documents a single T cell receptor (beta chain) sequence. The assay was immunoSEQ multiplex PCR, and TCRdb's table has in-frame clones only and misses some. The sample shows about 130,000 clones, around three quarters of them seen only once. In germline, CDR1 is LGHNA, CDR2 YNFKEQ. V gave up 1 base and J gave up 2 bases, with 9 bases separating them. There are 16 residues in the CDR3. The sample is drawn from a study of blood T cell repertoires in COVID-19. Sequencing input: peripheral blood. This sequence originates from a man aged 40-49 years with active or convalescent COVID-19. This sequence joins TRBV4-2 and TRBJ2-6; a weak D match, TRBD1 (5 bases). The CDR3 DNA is TGTGCCAGCAGCCAAGCCGCCAGGGCTGGGGCCAACGTCCTGACTTTC. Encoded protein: CASSQAARAGANVLTF.